Listed here are 24 T cell receptor beta chains from one sample, sequenced in a study of blood T cell repertoires in COVID-19. Clones were read by immunoSEQ multiplex PCR, and TCRdb kept only the in-frame ones, dropping some. Altogether about 89,000 clones are present, roughly 79% being singletons, with the ten largest covering less than 11%. Specimen: peripheral blood. The source of these receptors is a man in his sixties or seventies with acute or convalescent COVID-19.

The chain joins TRBV5-1 to TRBJ2-2; 9 bases map to TRBD1. The CDR3 consists of 19 residues. Germline trimming cut 4 bases from V and 0 bases from J; bases unmatched to any gene: 13. Germline-derived CDR1 and CDR2 are SGHRS and YFSETQ. The CDR3 DNA follows: TGCGCCAGCAGCCCCGGTACTCCACAGGGGGCCGCGAACACCGGGGAGCTGTTTTTT. This encodes CASSPGTPQGAANTGELFF.

This clone was observed a few times. The rearrangement joins TRBV19 to TRBJ2-1; 8 nucleotides line up with TRBD2. The germline gives CDR1 LNHDA, CDR2 SQIVND (reference sequence). This CDR3 contains 15 residues. Unmatched junction bases numbered 6, after V lost 1 base and J lost 7 bases. For the CDR3, the DNA is TGTGCCAGTAGTATAGCAGCGGGGGAGTGGAATGAGCAGTTCTTC. Its protein is CASSIAAGEWNEQFF.

The chain couples TRBV2 to TRBJ1-5; 7 nucleotides match TRBD1. The CDR3 extends over 15 amino acids. Germline values: CDR1 SNHLY, CDR2 FYNNEI. V lost 4 bases to trimming and J lost 7 bases; unmatched junction nucleotides: 10. The CDR3 spells CASSGPGQYAQPQHF. As DNA, the CDR3 is TGTGCCAGCAGTGGACCGGGACAGTACGCCCAGCCCCAGCATTTT.

The chain couples TRBV12-3 or TRBV12-4 to TRBJ2-1; no clear D gene. V was trimmed by 7 bases and J by 0 bases, leaving 7 bases between them. There are 13 residues in the CDR3. As DNA, the CDR3 is TGTGCCAGCATCCGGAGCTCCTACAATGAGCAGTTCTTC. It codes for CASIRSSYNEQFF.

The rearrangement uses TRBV6-5 and TRBJ2-2, with D possibly TRBD2 on 6 matching bases. V shed 6 bases and J shed 4 bases, with 15 bases lying between them. The germline V gene has CDR1 MNHEY and CDR2 SVGAGI. The CDR3 consists of 15 residues. The CDR3 sequence is CASSPTSPGTGELFF. CDR3 DNA: TGTGCCAGCAGCCCCACTAGCCCGGGCACCGGGGAGCTGTTTTTT.

V usage is TRBV7-9 and J usage is TRBJ2-7; TRBD1 aligns across 11 bases. The CDR3 spans 16 residues. The germline V gene encodes CDR1 SEHNR and CDR2 FQNEAQ (reference sequence). After removal of 4 bases from V and 3 bases from J, the junction contained 8 bases not matched to a gene. The CDR3 region has the DNA TGTGCCAGCAGCTCAGTCTTGGACAGGGGGCTCTACGAGCAGTACTTC. Encoded protein: CASSSVLDRGLYEQYF.

For the CDR3, the DNA is TGTGCCAGCAGCCAGGACAGGACTAATCAGCCCCAGCATTTT. Translating gives CASSQDRTNQPQHF. The chain carries TRBV5-8 and TRBJ1-5, with TRBD1 matching over 7 bases. Unmatched junction bases numbered 5, after V lost 4 bases and J lost 4 bases. Looked up from germline, CDR1 is SGHTS and CDR2 is YDEGEE. The CDR3 has 14 residues.

The V gene is TRBV28, the J gene TRBJ1-2; no clear D gene. The CDR3 length is 15 residues. V shed 5 bases and J shed 1 base, with 14 bases lying between them. Germline assignment: CDR1 MDHEN and CDR2 SYDVKM. This CDR3 is CASSPSKGDNYGYTF. The CDR3 DNA sequence: TGTGCCAGCAGTCCGTCAAAGGGAGATAACTATGGCTACACCTTC.

The count of this clone is one. The V gene is TRBV7-2, the J gene TRBJ1-2; no definite D call. V was clipped by 6 bases and J by 8 bases, with 19 bases between them. From germline, CDR1 is SGHTA and CDR2 FQGNSA. This CDR3 is 14 amino acids long. CDR3 bases: TGTGCCAGCAGACCGCCAGGCGTCTCGGGGGGCTACACCTTC. Protein sequence: CASRPPGVSGGYTF.

The CDR3 spells CASSLLAGGTGELFF. The CDR3 region has the DNA TGTGCCAGCAGCTTACTAGCGGGAGGAACCGGGGAGCTGTTTTTT. The chain links TRBV7-2 to TRBJ2-2; TRBD2 agrees at 11 bases. Germline V gene sequence: CDR1 SGHTA, CDR2 FQGNSA. The CDR3 runs to 15 residues. Trimming removed 2 bases from V and 5 bases from J; junction bases left unmatched: 1. Using reference TRBV7-2 and TRBJ2-2 for the parts outside the CDR3, the full variable domain is GAGVSQSPSNKVTEKGKDVELRCDPISGHTALYWYRQSLGQGLEFLIYFQGNSAPDKSGLPSDRFSAERTGGSVSTLTIQRTQQEDSAVYLCASSLLAGGTGELFFGEGSRLTVL.

In this sample, this clone turned up once. V is TRBV28 and J is TRBJ2-7, with a weak D call TRBD1 (6 bases). V was clipped by 5 bases and J by 5 bases, with 19 bases between them. The CDR3 has 15 residues. The germline V gene encodes CDR1 MDHEN and CDR2 SYDVKM. CDR3 sequence: CASSPPTGLGHEQYF. In DNA, the CDR3 is TGTGCCAGCAGTCCCCCGACAGGACTGGGCCACGAGCAGTACTTC.

The V call is TRBV7-9, the J call TRBJ2-2, with 7 nucleotides matching TRBD1. The length of the CDR3 is 15 residues. The V gene end was trimmed by 2 bases and the J gene end by 5 bases; junction bases not matched to a gene: 5. CDR1 is SEHNR and CDR2 is FQNEAQ in the germline V gene (reference sequence). As DNA, the CDR3 is TGTGCCAGCAGCTTAACGACAGGGTATACCGGGGAGCTGTTTTTT. Amino acid sequence: CASSLTTGYTGELFF.

The rearrangement uses TRBV5-4 and TRBJ1-2, with TRBD1 matching over 8 bases. The CDR3 contains 15 residues. CDR1 is SGHNT, CDR2 YYREEE, per germline (reference sequence). J lost 2 bases, V lost 5 bases, and 8 bases had no gene match. The CDR3: CASRPRTGTNYGYTF. The CDR3, as DNA: TGTGCCAGCAGACCACGGACAGGGACCAACTATGGCTACACCTTC. Variable domain in full (rest from reference TRBV5-4 and TRBJ1-2): ETGVTQSPTHLIKTRGQQVTLRCSSQSGHNTVSWYQQALGQGPQFIFQYYREEENGRGNFPPRFSGLQFPNYSSELNVNALELDDSALYLCASRPRTGTNYGYTFGSGTRLTVV.

The V and J genes are TRBV12-3 or TRBV12-4 and TRBJ1-5; 7 bases line up with TRBD1. There are 13 residues in the CDR3. Trimming removed 6 bases from V and 7 bases from J; junction bases left unmatched: 6. DNA for the CDR3: TGTGCCAGCAGCACGGGACAGCTACAGCCCCAGCATTTT. Protein sequence: CASSTGQLQPQHF.

This clone has ten or more counts. J is TRBJ2-3 and V is TRBV5-1; tentatively, D is TRBD2 (6 bases). The CDR3 extends over 14 amino acids. V shed 0 bases and J shed 6 bases, with 11 bases lying between them. CDR1 is SGHRS, CDR2 YFSETQ, per germline. Written as DNA, the CDR3 is TGCGCCAGCAGCTTGGAGGGAGGATTTGATACGCAGTATTTT. Its translation is CASSLEGGFDTQYF.

This clone was picked up a small number of times. The chain links TRBV15 to TRBJ1-1, with D hard to call. The CDR3 contains 13 residues. Trimming took off 7 bases at V and 11 bases at J, with 20 bases between the two ends. Germline V gene lookup returns CDR1 LNHNV and CDR2 YYDKDF (reference sequence). The CDR3: CATKVGPTRGAFF. In DNA form, the CDR3 reads TGTGCCACCAAAGTCGGCCCAACCCGAGGGGCTTTCTTT.

The chain has TRBV13 and TRBJ2-7, with a tentative D call TRBD1 (6 bases). V lost 4 bases, J lost 4 bases, and 17 bases lay in between. The CDR3 has 15 amino acids. Germline CDR1 reads PRHDT; CDR2 reads FYEKMQ (reference sequence). CDR3 in DNA: TGTGCCAGCAGCTCCAAGCAGGGGCCCATGTACGAGCAGTACTTC. Translated, it gives CASSSKQGPMYEQYF.

The chain links TRBV7-8 to TRBJ1-5; 10 bases are a match to TRBD1. Looked up from germline, CDR1 is SGHVS and CDR2 is FQNEAQ. This CDR3 region has 17 residues. With 5 bases clipped from V and 8 bases from J, the junction kept 15 bases outside the gene matches. The CDR3 is CASSLRGGQGGVKPQHF. CDR3 sequence (DNA): TGTGCCAGCAGCCTAAGGGGTGGACAGGGGGGAGTAAAGCCCCAGCATTTT. The full variable domain, with the rest looked up from reference TRBV7-8 and TRBJ1-5, is GAGVSQSPRYKVAKRGQDVALRCDPISGHVSLFWYQQALGQGPEFLTYFQNEAQLDKSGLPSDRFFAERPEGSVSTLKIQRTQQEDSAVYLCASSLRGGQGGVKPQHFGDGTRLSIL.

V usage is TRBV6-1 and J usage is TRBJ2-1; 10 bases fit TRBD2. The germline CDR1 and CDR2 sequences are MNHNS and SASEGT. This CDR3 comprises 16 residues. V trimming: 3 bases; J trimming: 2 bases; junction bases outside the gene matches: 4. The CDR3 DNA sequence: TGTGCCAGCAGTGACCCAGCGGGAGGGACCTACAATGAGCAGTTCTTC. Protein product: CASSDPAGGTYNEQFF.

V is TRBV30 and J is TRBJ1-6; TRBD1 matches 9 bases. Trimming at V came to 3 bases and at J to 0 bases, leaving 9 bases not matched to a gene. Looked up from germline, CDR1 is GTSNPN and CDR2 is SVGIG (reference sequence). The CDR3 extends over 18 amino acids. The CDR3 loop reads CAWSKTGGPISYNSPLHF. CDR3 in DNA: TGTGCCTGGAGCAAGACAGGGGGACCCATCTCCTATAATTCACCCCTCCACTTT.

V and J are TRBV7-2 and TRBJ1-2; 7 positions match TRBD1. V gave up 5 bases and J gave up 0 bases; unmatched junction bases: 6. Germline V gives CDR1 SGHTA, CDR2 FQGNSA. CDR3 length: 15 residues. DNA for the CDR3: TGTGCCAGCAGCCCCGGGACAGAAGCTAACTATGGCTACACCTTC. It codes for CASSPGTEANYGYTF.

This chain links TRBV5-1 with TRBJ1-1; a possible D gene is TRBD1 (5 bases). The CDR3 extends over 14 amino acids. V was cut by 5 bases and J by 1 base, with 12 bases left in between. Germline-derived CDR1 and CDR2 are SGHRS and YFSETQ. CDR3 in amino acids: CASRIGTGNTEAFF. In DNA form, the CDR3 reads TGCGCCAGCAGAATAGGCACAGGGAACACTGAAGCTTTCTTT.

The chain uses TRBV30 and TRBJ1-4, with D unclear. The germline CDR1 and CDR2 sequences are GTSNPN and SVGIG (reference sequence). CDR3 length equals 13 residues. V was trimmed by 0 bases and J by 6 bases, leaving 8 bases between them. CDR3 in amino acids: CAWSVRGYEKLFF. The CDR3 nucleotides are TGTGCCTGGAGTGTACGAGGATATGAAAAACTGTTTTTT.

This chain uses TRBV27 with TRBJ1-5, with TRBD1 as a possible D gene (5 bases). V shed 5 bases and J shed 3 bases, with 17 bases lying between them. The CDR3 length is 16 residues. CDR1 MNHEY and CDR2 SMNVEV come from the germline V gene (reference sequence). CDR3 residues: CASSPTARGLNQPQHF. CDR3 DNA: TGTGCCAGCAGTCCTACCGCGAGGGGACTCAATCAGCCCCAGCATTTT.